This entry features one T cell receptor beta chain sequence. Its matching antigen is unknown. CDR3 length: 9 amino acids. The ends were cut back, 2 bases at V and 13 bases at J, with 3 bases in the middle. Data came from immunoSEQ multiplex PCR; TCRdb stores just in-frame clones and leaves some out. The data contain 35,000 to 45,000 clones, about nine tenths of them singletons. This entry is derived from a study of a mutant IDH1 vaccine in newly diagnosed glioma. Overall study context: Treated patients comprised approximately 62% males and around 40% females, mean age roughly 37 years.

The time point denotes: week 5, during vaccination. Topical imiquimod accompanied each vaccine dose, which consisted of 300 ug of mutant IDH1 20-mer peptide. The rearrangement joins TRBV23-1 to TRBJ2-4; no reliable D call. TRBV23-1 carries the ORF label, with uncertain function. The sequence was collected from a man aged 45-60 years with glioma. The source material was PBMCs, sampled from a glioma patient whose treatment included an IDH1 peptide vaccine. The CDR3 region is CASSQIQYF. The CDR3 region has the DNA TGCGCCAGCAGTCAAATCCAGTACTTC.